The 22 T cell receptor beta chains below come from one sample, sequenced in a study of blood T cell repertoires in COVID-19. TCRdb's copy holds only in-frame clones and misses some; the assay was immunoSEQ multiplex PCR. The sample consists of 300,000 to 350,000 clones, approximately 88% of them appearing once. What was sequenced was peripheral blood. The receptors stem from a young woman with COVID-19, enrolled during active disease.

The chain uses TRBV29-1 and TRBJ1-1, with no clear D. The CDR3 is 12 amino acids. CDR1 is SQVTM and CDR2 is ANQGSEA in the germline V gene. The V end was cut by 8 bases, the J end by 0 bases, with 10 bases between. The CDR3 loop is CSPVKLNTEAFF. The CDR3 nucleotides read TGCAGCCCCGTTAAGCTGAACACTGAAGCTTTCTTT.

The chain links TRBV7-3 to TRBJ1-4, with D uncertain. This CDR3 contains 15 residues. Germline V gene lookup returns CDR1 SGHTA and CDR2 FQGTGA. V lost 1 base and J 7 bases, leaving 13 bases between the germline ends. The CDR3 DNA reads TGTGCCAGCAGCTTAAGAGGAGGGAGAGGTGAAAAACTGTTTTTT. Translated, it gives CASSLRGGRGEKLFF.

The genes are TRBV29-1 and TRBJ2-2; possibly TRBD2 for D (7 bases). Germline lookup yields CDR1 SQVTM and CDR2 ANQGSEA. The length of the CDR3 is 13 residues. The V and J ends lost 5 bases and 6 bases respectively, with 13 bases between them. The CDR3 coding sequence is TGCAGCGTTCGACGAGGGGGGGCCGGGGAGCTGTTTTTT. It codes for CSVRRGGAGELFF.

This sequence joins TRBV6-5 and TRBJ2-1, with no clear D. Trimming stripped 6 bases from V and 4 bases from J, with 4 bases between. The germline V gene has CDR1 MNHEY and CDR2 SVGAGI. CDR3 size: 11 residues. CDR3 loop: CASRQYNEQFF. CDR3 coding DNA: TGTGCCAGCAGACAATACAATGAGCAGTTCTTC.

The rearrangement links TRBV20-1 to TRBJ1-2, with 7 bases lining up with TRBD1. The trim removed 3 bases at V and 14 bases at J, leaving 9 bases unmatched. The CDR3 sequence is 11 residues long. CDR1 DFQATT and CDR2 SNEGSKA come from the germline V gene (reference sequence). CDR3 residues: CSARGQGDWTF. Written as DNA, the CDR3 is TGCAGTGCTAGGGGGCAGGGGGATTGGACCTTC.

The chain uses TRBV6-5 and TRBJ2-7; 8 bases align to TRBD2. This CDR3 has 15 residues. CDR1 is MNHEY and CDR2 is SVGAGI in the germline V gene. The ends lost 9 bases at V and 4 bases at J; junction bases unmatched: 14. CDR3 nucleotide sequence: TGTGCCAGTCAGACCATCCGGGGGGGGCTGTACGAGCAGTACGTC. It yields the protein CASQTIRGGLYEQYV.

This clone was observed once. The gene calls are TRBV7-7 and TRBJ2-5, with 8 positions matching TRBD1. Germline CDR1 reads SSHAT; CDR2 reads FNYEAQ (reference sequence). The J segment lost 2 bases and the V segment lost 4 bases, leaving 6 bases of the junction unmatched. CDR3 length: 15 amino acids. CDR3 amino acids: CASSSGQGRQETQYF. CDR3 in DNA: TGTGCCAGCAGCTCAGGACAGGGTCGGCAAGAGACCCAGTACTTC.

This chain joins TRBV7-6 and TRBJ2-1; 9 bases line up with TRBD1. J lost 4 bases, V lost 5 bases, and 9 bases had no gene match. The CDR3 sequence is 16 residues long. Germline CDR1 is SGHVS and CDR2 is FNYEAQ. CDR3 sequence: CASSRTGGDKYNEQFF. The CDR3 DNA follows: TGTGCCAGCAGCCGCACAGGGGGCGATAAGTACAATGAGCAGTTCTTC.

CDR3 sequence reads: CASSLGRGNQPQHF. The CDR3 region has the DNA TGTGCCAGCAGCTTAGGACGGGGTAATCAGCCCCAGCATTTT. The V and J genes are TRBV7-9 and TRBJ1-5; D is unclear. The CDR3 spans 14 residues. V lost 1 base to trimming and J lost 4 bases, with 8 bases between them. CDR1 is SEHNR, CDR2 FQNEAQ, per germline (reference sequence).

The chain has TRBV4-3 and TRBJ2-3; 11 bases are shared with TRBD2. The V and J ends lost 0 bases and 3 bases, in that order; junction bases with no gene match: 8. This CDR3 spans 18 amino acids. Germline values: CDR1 LGHNA, CDR2 YSLEER. CDR3 in DNA: TGCGCCAGCAGCCAAGACTACGCCGGGACTAGCGGAACAGATACGCAGTATTTT. Translating gives CASSQDYAGTSGTDTQYF.

This chain links TRBV7-6 with TRBJ1-3; D perhaps matches TRBD1 (6 bases). The V end lost 2 bases, the J end lost 0 bases, and 11 bases lay between the germline ends. This CDR3 has 16 amino acids. The V gene's germline CDR1 is SGHVS and CDR2 FNYEAQ. As DNA, the CDR3 is TGTGCCAGCAGCTTATCCCAGGGGTACTCTGGAAACACCATATATTTT. Protein product: CASSLSQGYSGNTIYF.

The V and J genes are TRBV11-3 and TRBJ2-1; perhaps TRBD2 as D (5 bases). V lost 8 bases and J 6 bases, leaving 11 bases between the germline ends. Germline loops: CDR1 SGHNT, CDR2 YENEEA. This CDR3 has 12 residues. As DNA, the CDR3 is TGTGCCAGCCGTCCTCGGGGCAATGAGCAGTTCTTC. As protein: CASRPRGNEQFF.

This clone was counted once. The rearrangement uses TRBV7-2 and TRBJ2-7; tentatively, D is TRBD2 (5 bases). V lost 1 base to trimming and J lost 3 bases, with 13 bases between them. Germline V gene data show CDR1 as SGHTA and CDR2 as FQGNSA. The CDR3 runs to 15 residues. The CDR3 coding sequence is TGTGCCAGCAGCTTAGTCCTTTCCGGGGACTACGAGCAGTACTTC. Translation gives CASSLVLSGDYEQYF.

V and J are TRBV19 and TRBJ2-1, with 7 bases lining up with TRBD2. J was trimmed by 0 bases and V by 6 bases; bases with no gene match: 5. Germline CDR1 reads LNHDA; CDR2 reads SQIVND (reference sequence). The CDR3 is made up of 15 amino acids. The CDR3: CASRPRGVSYNEQFF. The CDR3 DNA reads TGTGCCAGTAGACCTCGGGGGGTCTCCTACAATGAGCAGTTCTTC.

This clone was observed a handful of times. The chain has TRBV18 and TRBJ1-4, with 9 bases lining up with TRBD1. V lost 4 bases and J lost 8; bases outside the gene matches: 8. The CDR3 spans 15 residues. Germline CDR1 and CDR2: KGHSH and LQKENI. The CDR3 DNA sequence: TGTGCCAGCTCACTAGGACAGGGGATGGACGAAAAACTGTTTTTT. Its protein is CASSLGQGMDEKLFF.

V gene TRBV25-1 combines with J gene TRBJ1-1, with D tentatively TRBD1 (5 bases). Germline V gene data show CDR1 as MGHDK and CDR2 as SYGVNS. The CDR3 contains 15 residues. V was clipped by 0 bases and J by 5 bases, with 13 bases between them. CDR3 region: CASSEYRQGVTEAFF. CDR3 nucleotides: TGTGCCAGCAGTGAATATAGGCAGGGTGTGACTGAAGCTTTCTTT.

The V and J genes are TRBV6-2 or TRBV6-3 and TRBJ2-7, with D possibly being TRBD1 (5 bases). Trimming removed 4 bases at V and 0 bases at J, with 7 bases between. Germline V lookup: CDR1 MNHEY, CDR2 SVGEGT. This CDR3 is 13 amino acids long. The CDR3 loop is CASSSGYSYEQYF. The CDR3 bases are TGTGCCAGCAGTTCAGGGTACTCCTACGAGCAGTACTTC.

The chain couples TRBV12-3 or TRBV12-4 to TRBJ2-7; the D gene is possibly TRBD2 (5 bases). V was shortened by 3 bases and J by 3 bases, with 6 bases between the two germline ends. The CDR3 runs to 12 residues. This CDR3 reads CASSFEGYEQYV. In DNA form, the CDR3 reads TGTGCCAGCAGTTTCGAGGGCTACGAGCAGTACGTC.

This rearrangement joins TRBV18 to TRBJ1-1; a weak D match, TRBD1 (5 bases). From germline, CDR1 is KGHSH and CDR2 LQKENI. This CDR3 has 15 amino acids. V was pared by 2 bases and J by 6 bases, with 16 bases between. The CDR3 here is CASSPDLLGGAEAFF. The CDR3 DNA reads as TGTGCCAGCTCACCAGATCTCTTGGGGGGGGCTGAAGCTTTCTTT.

The chain uses TRBV7-6 and TRBJ2-3; TRBD2 agrees at 10 bases. Germline V gene data show CDR1 as SGHVS and CDR2 as FNYEAQ. V trimming: 5 bases; J trimming: 3 bases; junction bases outside the gene matches: 11. This CDR3 spans 17 amino acids. The CDR3 sequence is CASSTASGRTTTDTQYF. CDR3 nucleotides: TGTGCCAGCAGCACCGCTAGCGGGAGAACTACTACAGATACGCAGTATTTT.

V usage is TRBV9 and J usage is TRBJ2-5, with 7 nucleotides matching TRBD2. V was clipped by 4 bases and J by 3 bases; unmatched bases: 6. Germline V gives CDR1 SGDLS, CDR2 YYNGEE. This CDR3 has 14 residues. CDR3 coding DNA: TGTGCCAGCAGCCCAAGGACTAGTGAAGAGACCCAGTACTTC. The encoded protein is CASSPRTSEETQYF.

This rearrangement joins TRBV10-3 to TRBJ2-5; the match to TRBD2 covers 9 bases. Germline V gene lookup returns CDR1 ENHRY and CDR2 SYGVKD. This CDR3 is 16 amino acids long. V shed 0 bases, J shed 4 bases, and the junction held 6 bases outside the gene matches. As DNA, the CDR3 is TGTGCCATCAGTGAGTCGATTAGCGGGGGCGGAGAGACCCAGTACTTC. Residues: CAISESISGGGETQYF.